The clone carrying this TCR beta chain was counted a few times. This entry is derived from a study of blood T cell repertoires in COVID-19. Overall study context: Samples taken during acute and convalescent COVID-19 were collected in the United States, Italy and Spain. PBMCs, B-cell-depleted T cells, or T cells were the source of the cDNA or gDNA that made up the material.

Patients from Seattle were sampled longitudinally, starting during active infection. The CDR3 runs to 14 residues. The V gene end was trimmed by 4 bases and the J gene end by 8 bases; junction bases not matched to a gene: 11. Germline loops: CDR1 SGDLS, CDR2 YYNGEE. Original data processing: Estimates of nucleated cell counts were drawn from the amplification of reference gene primers. Assay used: immunoSEQ multiplex PCR; TCRdb lists only in-frame clones, some missing. That table gives V, J and clone size, and the DNA gave D and trimming. The sample records 250,000 to 350,000 clones, roughly 83% being singletons.

The sample taken for sequencing was peripheral blood. The V call is TRBV9, the J call TRBJ1-2, with 7 bases that match TRBD1. This TCR came from a human donor with COVID-19, enrolled during active disease. The donor label of this sample is uncertain. The CDR3 sequence is CASSHTGEEDGYTF. In DNA form, the CDR3 reads TGTGCCAGCAGCCACACAGGGGAGGAAGACGGCTACACCTTC.